The text below deals with one TCR beta chain. The antigen remains unidentified. Sequencing of the DNA from cultured CD4+ T cells was carried out with the Oncomine TCR Beta short-read assay. TCRdb re-analysed the PCR reads in MiXCR, keeping a single row per CDR3 protein. The sample holds about 13,000 distinct CDR3 sequences, around 56% seen once. The treatment is: approximately nine-day PBMC culture with coronavirus spike peptide pools or control peptides (ViraFEST assay). Patients returned positive PCR results between March and December 2020, earlier than US Alpha, Beta and Delta variants. Both day 3 and day 7 involved replacing half of the medium with fresh IL-2 medium. The CDR3 covers 12 residues. Deletions cut 7 bases from V and 8 bases from J, with 12 bases between. This entry belongs to a study of vaccination and CD4 T cells after COVID-19. Overall study: Median time from second vaccine dose to sampling was over 55 days (14 to 241).

Here the sequenced sample was cultured CD4+ T cells from blood, taken after SARS-CoV-2 vaccination. The chain couples TRBV12-3 or TRBV12-4 to TRBJ2-1; D tentatively fits TRBD1 or TRBD2 (5 bases each). This receptor was obtained from a human donor with COVID-19. The CDR3 nucleotides read TGTGCCAGCACCGGGGCCACGGATGAGCAGTTCTTC. The encoded protein is CASTGATDEQFF.